Listed below are T cell receptor beta chains from one sample, sequenced in a study of shared clonotypes between healthy human individuals. Repertoires were generated with immunoSEQ multiplex PCR, while TCRdb's copy carries only in-frame clones and drops some. The sample shows about a million clones, approximately 80% of them seen only once. What was sequenced was memory CD4+ T cells sorted from blood. Source of these receptors: a young man in good health. Both conserved end residues are part of each CDR3. Each record gives: V gene, clone size, J gene, D gene, CDR3 protein, CDR3 DNA. A D gene is named only where the DNA matches it firmly. Clone size is shown for a subset of rows, as once, few, many or a class of expanded clone.

v_call: TRBV6-4; clone_size: few; j_call: TRBJ2-2; d_call: -; cdr3_aa: CASSEQRHTGELFF; cdr3_nt: TGTGCCAGCAGTGAACAGAGGCACACCGGGGAGCTGTTTTTT
v_call: TRBV7-2; clone_size: few; j_call: TRBJ2-1; d_call: TRBD2; cdr3_aa: CASSLGGLASNEQFF; cdr3_nt: TGTGCCAGCAGCTTAGGGGGACTAGCGAGCAATGAGCAGTTCTTC
v_call: TRBV5-1; clone_size: -; j_call: TRBJ2-7; d_call: -; cdr3_aa: CASSADSGMGEQYF; cdr3_nt: TGCGCCAGCAGCGCGGATTCAGGGATGGGGGAGCAGTACTTC
v_call: TRBV2; clone_size: -; j_call: TRBJ1-6; d_call: -; cdr3_aa: CASSSPGLSSYNSPLHF; cdr3_nt: TGTGCCAGCAGCTCCCCAGGGCTTAGCTCCTATAATTCACCCCTCCACTTT
v_call: TRBV27; clone_size: -; j_call: TRBJ2-1; d_call: -; cdr3_aa: CASSGSGRSSYNEQFF; cdr3_nt: TGTGCCAGCAGTGGGTCGGGGAGGAGCTCCTACAATGAGCAGTTCTTC
v_call: TRBV25-1; clone_size: -; j_call: TRBJ2-1; d_call: TRBD1; cdr3_aa: CASSPTGTGTYNEQFF; cdr3_nt: TGTGCCAGCAGTCCGACCGGGACAGGGACCTACAATGAGCAGTTCTTC
v_call: TRBV29-1; clone_size: -; j_call: TRBJ1-6; d_call: -; cdr3_aa: CSVADSSYNSPLHF; cdr3_nt: TGCAGCGTTGCTGACAGCTCCTATAATTCACCCCTCCACTTT
v_call: TRBV10-2; clone_size: -; j_call: TRBJ1-3; d_call: TRBD1; cdr3_aa: CASSGPGQENTIYF; cdr3_nt: TGCGCCAGCAGTGGACCGGGACAGGAGAACACCATATATTTT
v_call: TRBV7-8; clone_size: once; j_call: TRBJ1-1; d_call: -; cdr3_aa: CASDSGSGVGTEAFF; cdr3_nt: TGTGCCAGCGACTCGGGCAGCGGGGTGGGCACTGAAGCTTTCTTT
v_call: TRBV5-5; clone_size: once; j_call: TRBJ1-5; d_call: -; cdr3_aa: CASSLYDQPQHF; cdr3_nt: TGTGCCAGCAGCTTGTATGATCAGCCCCAGCATTTT
v_call: TRBV5-1; clone_size: few; j_call: TRBJ2-5; d_call: TRBD1; cdr3_aa: CASSSGQLMGETQYF; cdr3_nt: TGCGCCAGCAGCTCGGGACAGCTGATGGGGGAGACCCAGTACTTC
v_call: TRBV10-3; clone_size: -; j_call: TRBJ1-2; d_call: TRBD1; cdr3_aa: CAISGSGGQGLIGYTF; cdr3_nt: TGTGCCATCAGTGGGAGCGGGGGACAGGGGCTGATCGGCTACACCTTC
v_call: TRBV12-5; clone_size: -; j_call: TRBJ2-3; d_call: -; cdr3_aa: CASGPMGGTDTQYF; cdr3_nt: TGTGCTAGTGGTCCCATGGGGGGCACAGATACGCAGTATTTT
v_call: TRBV27; clone_size: -; j_call: TRBJ2-7; d_call: -; cdr3_aa: CASSQVTGPTYEQYF; cdr3_nt: TGTGCCAGCAGTCAAGTTACAGGGCCAACCTACGAGCAGTACTTC
v_call: TRBV7-6; clone_size: -; j_call: TRBJ1-4; d_call: TRBD1; cdr3_aa: CASSLSVGQGREKLFF; cdr3_nt: TGTGCCAGCAGCTTATCTGTCGGACAGGGTAGGGAAAAACTGTTTTTT
v_call: TRBV28; clone_size: -; j_call: TRBJ2-1; d_call: TRBD1; cdr3_aa: CASSLLGQVKQFF; cdr3_nt: TGTGCCAGCAGTTTATTAGGACAGGTTAAACAGTTCTTC
v_call: TRBV11-2; clone_size: -; j_call: TRBJ2-5; d_call: TRBD1; cdr3_aa: CASSRQGKETQYF; cdr3_nt: TGTGCCAGCAGCCGACAGGGAAAAGAGACCCAGTACTTC
v_call: TRBV29-1; clone_size: many; j_call: TRBJ1-4; d_call: -; cdr3_aa: CSVQPMNEKLFF; cdr3_nt: TGCAGCGTTCAGCCAATGAATGAAAAACTGTTTTTT
v_call: TRBV4-3; clone_size: -; j_call: TRBJ2-7; d_call: -; cdr3_aa: CASSQEVRSGQYF; cdr3_nt: TGCGCCAGCAGCCAAGAGGTGCGTTCTGGGCAGTACTTC
v_call: TRBV4-1; clone_size: -; j_call: TRBJ2-7; d_call: -; cdr3_aa: CASSQDPRQRSSYEQYF; cdr3_nt: TGCGCCAGCAGCCAAGATCCGCGCCAGCGAAGCTCCTACGAGCAGTACTTC
v_call: TRBV27; clone_size: -; j_call: TRBJ1-1; d_call: -; cdr3_aa: CASSPQGLQRTEAFF; cdr3_nt: TGTGCCAGCAGTCCACAGGGTCTGCAGAGGACTGAAGCTTTCTTT
v_call: TRBV4-1; clone_size: -; j_call: TRBJ2-7; d_call: TRBD1; cdr3_aa: CASSPGTGGISVYEQYF; cdr3_nt: TGCGCCAGCAGCCCCGGGACAGGGGGCATATCCGTCTACGAGCAGTACTTC